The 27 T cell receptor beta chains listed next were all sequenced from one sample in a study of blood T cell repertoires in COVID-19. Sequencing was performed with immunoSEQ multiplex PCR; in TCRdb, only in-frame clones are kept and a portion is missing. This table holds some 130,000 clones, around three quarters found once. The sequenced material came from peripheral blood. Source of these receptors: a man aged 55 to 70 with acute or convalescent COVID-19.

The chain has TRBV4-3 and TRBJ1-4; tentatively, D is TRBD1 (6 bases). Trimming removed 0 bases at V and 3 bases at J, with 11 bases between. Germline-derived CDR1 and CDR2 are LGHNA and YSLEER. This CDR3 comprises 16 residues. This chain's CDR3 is CASSQDPSGANEKLFF. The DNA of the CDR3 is TGCGCCAGCAGCCAAGATCCGTCAGGGGCTAATGAAAAACTGTTTTTT.

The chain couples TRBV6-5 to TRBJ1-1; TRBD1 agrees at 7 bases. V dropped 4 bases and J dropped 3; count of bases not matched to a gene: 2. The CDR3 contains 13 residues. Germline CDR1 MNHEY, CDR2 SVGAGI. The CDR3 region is CASSLQGHTEAFF. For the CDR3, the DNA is TGTGCCAGCAGTTTACAGGGGCACACTGAAGCTTTCTTT.

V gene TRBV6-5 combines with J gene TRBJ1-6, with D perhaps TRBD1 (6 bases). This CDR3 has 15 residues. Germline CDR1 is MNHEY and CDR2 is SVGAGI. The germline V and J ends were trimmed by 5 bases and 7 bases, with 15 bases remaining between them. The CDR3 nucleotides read TGTGCCAGCAGTATATTGGACAGAGGGAATTCACCCCTCCACTTT. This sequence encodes CASSILDRGNSPLHF.

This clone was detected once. CDR3 amino acids: CASSNGLYYEQYF. The CDR3 DNA sequence: TGTGCCAGTAGTAATGGACTCTACTACGAGCAGTACTTC. The chain joins TRBV19 to TRBJ2-7; tentatively, D is TRBD2 (5 bases). With 4 bases removed from V and 3 bases from J, the gap between germline ends came to 10 bases. The germline gives CDR1 LNHDA, CDR2 SQIVND (reference sequence). This CDR3 spans 13 amino acids.

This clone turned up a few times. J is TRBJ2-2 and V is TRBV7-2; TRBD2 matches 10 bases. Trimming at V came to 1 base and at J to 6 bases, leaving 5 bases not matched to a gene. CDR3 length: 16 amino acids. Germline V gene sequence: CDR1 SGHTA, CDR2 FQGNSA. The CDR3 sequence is CASSLGLAGEAGELFF. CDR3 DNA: TGTGCCAGCAGCTTAGGTCTAGCGGGAGAGGCCGGGGAGCTGTTTTTT. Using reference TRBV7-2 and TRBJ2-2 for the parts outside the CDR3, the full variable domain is GAGVSQSPSNKVTEKGKDVELRCDPISGHTALYWYRQSLGQGLEFLIYFQGNSAPDKSGLPSDRFSAERTGGSVSTLTIQRTQQEDSAVYLCASSLGLAGEAGELFFGEGSRLTVL.

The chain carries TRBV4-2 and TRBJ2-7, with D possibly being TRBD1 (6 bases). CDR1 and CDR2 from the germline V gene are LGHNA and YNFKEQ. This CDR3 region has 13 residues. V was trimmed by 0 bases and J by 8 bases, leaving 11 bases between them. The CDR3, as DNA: TGTGCCAGCAGCCAAGATGGGCAGGGGCAGCAGTACTTC. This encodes CASSQDGQGQQYF.

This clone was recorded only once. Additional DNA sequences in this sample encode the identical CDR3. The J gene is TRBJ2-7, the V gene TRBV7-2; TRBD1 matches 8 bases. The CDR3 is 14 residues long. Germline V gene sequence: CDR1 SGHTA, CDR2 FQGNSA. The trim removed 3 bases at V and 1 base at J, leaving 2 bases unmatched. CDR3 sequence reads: CASSLGTGSYEQYF. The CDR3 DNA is TGTGCCAGCAGCTTGGGGACAGGATCCTACGAGCAGTACTTC.

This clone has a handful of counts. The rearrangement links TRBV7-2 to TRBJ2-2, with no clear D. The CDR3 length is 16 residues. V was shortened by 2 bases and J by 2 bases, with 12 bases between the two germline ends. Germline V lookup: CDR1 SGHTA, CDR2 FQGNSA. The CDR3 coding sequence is TGTGCCAGCAGCTTAAGCGAGGTAGACAACACCGGGGAGCTGTTTTTT. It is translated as CASSLSEVDNTGELFF.

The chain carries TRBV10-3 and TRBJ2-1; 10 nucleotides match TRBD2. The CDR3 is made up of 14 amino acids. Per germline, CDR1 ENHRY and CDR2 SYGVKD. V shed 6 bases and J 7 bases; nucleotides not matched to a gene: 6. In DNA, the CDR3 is TGTGCCATCAGCCCGGGACTAGCGAGGAATGAGCAGTTCTTC. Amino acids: CAISPGLARNEQFF.

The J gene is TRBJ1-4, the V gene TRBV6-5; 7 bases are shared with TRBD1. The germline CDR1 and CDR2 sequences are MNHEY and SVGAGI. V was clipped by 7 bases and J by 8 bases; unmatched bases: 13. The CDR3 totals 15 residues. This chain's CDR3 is CASTLQGLGEEKLFF. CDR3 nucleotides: TGTGCCAGCACGTTACAGGGGCTGGGAGAAGAAAAACTGTTTTTT.

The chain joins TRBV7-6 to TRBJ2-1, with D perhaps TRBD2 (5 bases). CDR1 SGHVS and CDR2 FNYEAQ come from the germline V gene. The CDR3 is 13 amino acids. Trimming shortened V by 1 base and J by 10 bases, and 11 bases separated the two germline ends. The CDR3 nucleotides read TGTGCCAGCAGCTTAGGCCGGACGGGAGAGCAGTTCTTC. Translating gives CASSLGRTGEQFF.

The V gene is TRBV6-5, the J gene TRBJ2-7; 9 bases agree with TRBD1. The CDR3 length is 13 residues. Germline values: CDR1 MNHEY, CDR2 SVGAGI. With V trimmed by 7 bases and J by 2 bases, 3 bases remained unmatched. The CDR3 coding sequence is TGTGCCAGCAAGACAGGGGGACCCTACGAGCAGTACTTC. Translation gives CASKTGGPYEQYF.

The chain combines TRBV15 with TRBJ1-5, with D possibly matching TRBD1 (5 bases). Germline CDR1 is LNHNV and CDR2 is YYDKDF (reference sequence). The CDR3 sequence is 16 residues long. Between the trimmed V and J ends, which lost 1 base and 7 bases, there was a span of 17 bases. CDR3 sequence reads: CATSRAVLLGQQPQHF. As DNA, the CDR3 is TGTGCCACCAGCAGAGCGGTACTCTTGGGGCAACAGCCCCAGCATTTT. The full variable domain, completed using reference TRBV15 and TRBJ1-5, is DAMVIQNPRYQVTQFGKPVTLSCSQTLNHNVMYWYQQKSSQAPKLLFHYYDKDFNNEADTPDNFQSRRPNTSFCFLDIRSPGLGDTAMYLCATSRAVLLGQQPQHFGDGTRLSIL.

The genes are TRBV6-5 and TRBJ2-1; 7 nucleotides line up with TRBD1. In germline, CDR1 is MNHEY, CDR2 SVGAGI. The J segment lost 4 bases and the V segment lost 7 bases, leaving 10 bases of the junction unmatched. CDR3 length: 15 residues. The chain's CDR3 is CASKLTGTVYNEQFF. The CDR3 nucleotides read TGTGCCAGCAAACTCACCGGGACAGTATACAATGAGCAGTTCTTC.

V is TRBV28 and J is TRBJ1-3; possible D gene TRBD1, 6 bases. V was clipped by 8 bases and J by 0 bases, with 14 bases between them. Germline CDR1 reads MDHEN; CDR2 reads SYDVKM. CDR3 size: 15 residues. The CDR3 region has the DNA TGTGCCAGCCAAAGGGGGGGGACCTCTGGAAACACCATATATTTT. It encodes CASQRGGTSGNTIYF.

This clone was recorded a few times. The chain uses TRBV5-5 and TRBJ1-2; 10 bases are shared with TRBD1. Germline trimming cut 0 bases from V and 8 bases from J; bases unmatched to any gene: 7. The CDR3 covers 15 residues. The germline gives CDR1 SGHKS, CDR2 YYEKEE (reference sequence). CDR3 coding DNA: TGTGCCAGCAGCTTGGGACAGGGGGCTTTAGGAGGCTACACCTTC. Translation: CASSLGQGALGGYTF.

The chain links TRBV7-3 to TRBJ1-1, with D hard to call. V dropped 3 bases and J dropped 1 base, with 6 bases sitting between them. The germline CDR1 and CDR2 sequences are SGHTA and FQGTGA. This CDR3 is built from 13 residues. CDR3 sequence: CASSFTGNTEAFF. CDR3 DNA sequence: TGTGCCAGCAGCTTTACGGGGAACACTGAAGCTTTCTTT. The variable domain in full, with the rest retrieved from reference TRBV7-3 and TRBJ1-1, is GAGVSQTPSNKVTEKGKYVELRCDPISGHTALYWYRQSLGQGPEFLIYFQGTGAADDSGLPNDRFFAVRPEGSVSTLKIQRTERGDSAVYLCASSFTGNTEAFFGQGTRLTVV.

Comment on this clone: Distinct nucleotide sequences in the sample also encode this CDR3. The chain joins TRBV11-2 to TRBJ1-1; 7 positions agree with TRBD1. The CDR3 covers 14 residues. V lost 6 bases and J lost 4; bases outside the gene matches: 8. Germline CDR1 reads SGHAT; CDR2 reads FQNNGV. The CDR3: CASRLQGFGTEAFF. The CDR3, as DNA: TGTGCCAGCAGGTTACAGGGGTTTGGCACTGAAGCTTTCTTT.

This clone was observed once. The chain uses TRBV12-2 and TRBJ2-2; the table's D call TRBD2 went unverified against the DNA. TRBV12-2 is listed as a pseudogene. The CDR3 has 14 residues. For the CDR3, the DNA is TGTGCAAGTGAGGTGGGAGGGCCATCCGGGGAGCTGTTTTTT. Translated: CASEVGGPSGELFF.

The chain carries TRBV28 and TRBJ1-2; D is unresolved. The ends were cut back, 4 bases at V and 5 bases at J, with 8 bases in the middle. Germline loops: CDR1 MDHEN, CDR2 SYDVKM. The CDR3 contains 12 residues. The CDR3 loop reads CASSSGMYGYTF. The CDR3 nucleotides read TGTGCCAGCAGTTCCGGGATGTATGGCTACACCTTC.

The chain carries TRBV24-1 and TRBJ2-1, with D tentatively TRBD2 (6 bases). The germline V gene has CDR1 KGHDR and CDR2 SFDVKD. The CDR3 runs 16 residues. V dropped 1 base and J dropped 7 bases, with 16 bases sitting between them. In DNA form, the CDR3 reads TGTGCCACCAGTGATTTTAAGGTTCGGGGGTCAAATGAGCAGTTCTTC. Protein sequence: CATSDFKVRGSNEQFF.

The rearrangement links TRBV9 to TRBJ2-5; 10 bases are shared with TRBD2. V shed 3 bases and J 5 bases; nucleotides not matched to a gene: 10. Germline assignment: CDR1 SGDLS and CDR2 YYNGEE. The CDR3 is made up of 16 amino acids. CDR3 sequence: CASSASGSGFGETQYF. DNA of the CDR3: TGTGCCAGCAGCGCTAGCGGGAGCGGCTTCGGCGAGACCCAGTACTTC.

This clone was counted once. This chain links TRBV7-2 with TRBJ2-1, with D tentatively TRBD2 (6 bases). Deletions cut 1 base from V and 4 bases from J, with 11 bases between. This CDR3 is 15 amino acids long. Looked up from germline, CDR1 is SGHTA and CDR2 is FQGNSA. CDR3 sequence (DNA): TGTGCCAGCAGCTTAGGGGCTAGCGAATACAATGAGCAGTTCTTC. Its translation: CASSLGASEYNEQFF.

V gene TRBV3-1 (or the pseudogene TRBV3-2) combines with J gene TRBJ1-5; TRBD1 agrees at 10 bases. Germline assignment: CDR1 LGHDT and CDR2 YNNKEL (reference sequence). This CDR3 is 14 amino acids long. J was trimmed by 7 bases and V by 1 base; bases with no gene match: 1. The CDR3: CASSQGTGGQPQHF. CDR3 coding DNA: TGTGCCAGCAGCCAAGGGACAGGGGGACAGCCCCAGCATTTT.

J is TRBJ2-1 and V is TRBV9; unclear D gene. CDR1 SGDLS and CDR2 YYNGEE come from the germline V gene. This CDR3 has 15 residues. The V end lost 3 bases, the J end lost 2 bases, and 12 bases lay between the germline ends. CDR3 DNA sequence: TGTGCCAGCAGCGAGGCGGAAGGCGCCTACAATGAGCAGTTCTTC. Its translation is CASSEAEGAYNEQFF.

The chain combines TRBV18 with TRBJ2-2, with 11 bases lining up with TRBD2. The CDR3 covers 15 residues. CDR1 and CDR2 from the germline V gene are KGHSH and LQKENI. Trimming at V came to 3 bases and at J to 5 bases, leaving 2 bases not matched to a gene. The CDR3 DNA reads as TGTGCCAGCTCACCTCGGACTAGCGGGACCGGGGAGCTGTTTTTT. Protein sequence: CASSPRTSGTGELFF.

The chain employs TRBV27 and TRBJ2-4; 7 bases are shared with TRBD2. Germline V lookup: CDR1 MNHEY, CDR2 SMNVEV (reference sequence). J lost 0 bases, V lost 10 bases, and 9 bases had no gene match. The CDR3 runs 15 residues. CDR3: CATRRLAEAKNIQYF. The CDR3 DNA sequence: TGTGCCACCCGCAGACTAGCTGAAGCCAAAAACATTCAGTACTTC.